This TCR beta chain came from a study of T cell responses to AZD1222 COVID-19 vaccine. The study, taken as a whole, reports: Nearly half of spike-specific TCRs reportedly target unmutated variant regions. AZD1222 recipients seropositive at baseline numbered only 5 to 7.

The germline V gene has CDR1 MNHEY and CDR2 SVGAGI. This CDR3 has 14 residues. V gave up 2 bases and J gave up 7 bases; unmatched junction bases: 5. Assay: immunoSEQ multiplex PCR; the TCRdb copy retains only in-frame clones and omits some. The sample has 150,000 to 200,000 clones, 80% to 90% seen once. Comments on this clone: Its specificity is unknown.

The receptor comes from an adult who received the AZD1222 COVID-19 vaccine. Here the sequenced sample was peripheral blood, taken 28 days after the second AZD1222 dose. The V and J genes are TRBV6-5 and TRBJ2-1; 7 bases align to TRBD1. The chain's CDR3 is CASSYLGDRNEQFF. The CDR3 DNA is TGTGCCAGCAGTTACCTCGGGGACAGAAATGAGCAGTTCTTC.